This T cell receptor beta chain appears in the sequencing data of a study of cytomegalovirus exposure and HLA in healthy donors. Study-wide results and caveats: Confirmation was obtained in vitro that a few CMV-associated chains are specific for CMV antigens.

With respect to this clone: Its antigen is currently unknown.

J was trimmed by 9 bases and V by 5 bases; bases with no gene match: 9. This CDR3 spans 14 amino acids. The germline V gene encodes CDR1 LNHDA and CDR2 SQIVND (reference sequence). The PCR used 60 Vbeta and 13 Jbeta primers. Clones were sequenced by immunoSEQ multiplex PCR, and TCRdb holds only the in-frame ones, with some missing. The table lists some 140,000 clones, approximately 80% of them singletons, with roughly 12% in the top ten. The chain joins TRBV19 to TRBJ2-4, with TRBD1 identical over 8 bases. Material: PBMCs. The TCR was taken from a man aged 30 to 45 in good health and CMV-seropositive. DNA for the CDR3: TGTGCCAGTAGTCCAGGGACAGGCACTACCATTCAGTACTTC. Its translation: CASSPGTGTTIQYF.